The 3 T cell receptor beta chains below were found in one sample sequenced in a study of blood T cell repertoires in COVID-19. The repertoire was sequenced with immunoSEQ multiplex PCR; TCRdb's copy has only in-frame clones and lacks some. The sample shows fewer than 150,000 clones, roughly 90% of them seen only once. The sequenced sample was peripheral blood. These receptors all come from a man aged 45 to 65 with active or convalescent COVID-19.

The chain recombines TRBV3-1 (or the pseudogene TRBV3-2) with TRBJ1-1, with a weak D call TRBD1 (6 bases). CDR1 and CDR2 (germline): LGHDT, YNNKEL (reference sequence). The V end was cut by 4 bases, the J end by 5 bases, with 14 bases between. The CDR3 runs 14 residues. The DNA for the CDR3 is TGTGCCAGCAGCCGAACAGGGAGGGCGACTGAAGCTTTCTTT. This gives the protein CASSRTGRATEAFF.

This clone has a single count. The rearrangement joins TRBV6-5 to TRBJ1-1; no clear D gene. Trimming stripped 10 bases from V and 1 base from J, with 13 bases between. The germline CDR1 and CDR2 sequences are MNHEY and SVGAGI. The CDR3 runs to 13 residues. The CDR3 loop is CAITNEANTEAFF. CDR3 DNA: TGTGCCATAACGAATGAGGCGAACACTGAAGCTTTCTTT.

The chain is built from TRBV27 and TRBJ2-7; 14 nucleotides align to TRBD2. Trimming at V came to 5 bases and at J to 4 bases, leaving 4 bases not matched to a gene. Germline lookup yields CDR1 MNHEY and CDR2 SMNVEV (reference sequence). CDR3 size: 15 residues. The CDR3 DNA reads TGTGCCAGCAGTCCGGGACTAGCGGGAGTGTACGAGCAGTACTTC. Encoded protein: CASSPGLAGVYEQYF.